The 9 T cell receptor beta chains below were found in one sample sequenced in a study of Graves' ophthalmopathy and Graves' hyperthyroidism. RNA transcripts were the source from which TCR beta CDR3 regions were amplified. Investigators did first-round RT-PCR with HTBI primers, then second-round multiplex PCR. TCRdb re-analysed the multiplex PCR reads in MiXCR, keeping a single row per CDR3 protein. The table records almost 400,000 distinct CDR3 sequences, around 20% of them present only once. The source material was peripheral blood. The receptor source for this set is a woman under 30 with Graves' ophthalmopathy.

In its sample, this clonotype was seen many times. The rearrangement joins TRBV30 to TRBJ1-1; TRBD1 is a possible D gene (6 bases). The germline V gene encodes CDR1 GTSNPN and CDR2 SVGIG (reference sequence). The V end lost 0 bases, the J end lost 5 bases, and 16 bases lay between the germline ends. The CDR3 runs 15 residues. CDR3 sequence reads: CAWSVRNRVGTEAFF. The DNA for the CDR3 is TGTGCCTGGAGTGTACGGAACAGGGTGGGAACTGAAGCTTTCTTT.

Ten or more counts support this clonotype. This chain uses TRBV7-2 with TRBJ2-7; 7 positions match TRBD2. The CDR3 is 15 amino acids. Germline V gene sequence: CDR1 SGHTA, CDR2 FQGNSA. V lost 2 bases to trimming and J lost 5 bases; unmatched junction nucleotides: 9. The DNA of the CDR3 is TGTGCCAGCAGCTTAAGGGCGGGAGACGCCCACGAGCAGTACTTC. It yields the protein CASSLRAGDAHEQYF.

This clonotype was detected ten times or more. The chain combines TRBV11-2 with TRBJ1-1; D is possibly TRBD1 (5 bases). Germline V lookup: CDR1 SGHAT, CDR2 FQNNGV. The CDR3 is made up of 15 amino acids. V lost 5 bases and J lost 6, with 19 bases in between. CDR3 sequence (DNA): TGTGCCAGCAGCCATTCTAGGGGAGGGTGGGCTGAAGCTTTCTTT. Translation gives CASSHSRGGWAEAFF.

The sample holds many counts of this clonotype. The V call is TRBV6-1, the J call TRBJ2-7; perhaps TRBD1 as D (6 bases). The CDR3 runs to 11 residues. In germline, CDR1 is MNHNS, CDR2 SASEGT. V was shortened by 5 bases and J by 12 bases, with 14 bases between the two germline ends. The CDR3 is CASSRATGRYF. The CDR3 region has the DNA TGTGCCAGCAGTCGAGCGACAGGACGGTACTTC.

This clonotype was observed at least ten times. The V call is TRBV6-2 or TRBV6-3, the J call TRBJ1-4; no definite D call. The CDR3 length is 11 residues. The germline V and J ends were trimmed by 6 bases and 11 bases, with 10 bases remaining between them. CDR1 and CDR2 from the germline V gene are MNHEY and SVGEGT. Here the CDR3 reads CASRWGKKLFF. In nucleotides, the CDR3 is TGTGCCAGCAGATGGGGAAAGAAACTGTTTTTT.

The V call is TRBV4-1, the J call TRBJ2-7; perhaps TRBD2 as D (6 bases). This CDR3 spans 15 amino acids. With 4 bases removed from V and 8 bases from J, the gap between germline ends came to 21 bases. Germline CDR1 MGHRA, CDR2 YSYEKL. In nucleotides, the CDR3 is TGCGCCAGCAGCCCGACTAGGGGCGGAACTACGCAGCAGTACTTC. It is translated as CASSPTRGGTTQQYF.

This clonotype was observed at least ten times. J is TRBJ2-7 and V is TRBV12-3 or TRBV12-4; no clear D. V lost 3 bases, J lost 4 bases, and 16 bases lay in between. The CDR3 has 15 amino acids. The CDR3: CASSLKGSQNYEQYF. CDR3 in DNA: TGTGCCAGCAGTTTGAAAGGGTCACAAAATTACGAGCAGTACTTC.

The sample holds many counts of this clonotype. V usage is TRBV7-8 and J usage is TRBJ2-2; D unresolved. Germline assignment: CDR1 SGHVS and CDR2 FQNEAQ. V was pared by 6 bases and J by 5 bases, with 10 bases between. The CDR3 is made up of 13 amino acids. CDR3 sequence reads: CASRSLGTGELFF. DNA for the CDR3: TGTGCCAGCAGGTCTCTTGGGACCGGGGAGCTGTTTTTT.

The sample holds many counts of this clonotype. The chain joins TRBV7-3 to TRBJ2-5; TRBD2 agrees at 13 bases. Germline V gene data show CDR1 as SGHTA and CDR2 as FQGTGA. The V and J ends lost 5 bases and 4 bases, in that order; junction bases with no gene match: 4. CDR3 length: 15 amino acids. In DNA form, the CDR3 reads TGTGCCAGCAGCCCGGGGACTAGCGGGATAGAGACCCAGTACTTC. It specifies CASSPGTSGIETQYF.